This TCR beta chain originates from a study of blood T cell repertoires in COVID-19. Germline CDR1 is SGDLS and CDR2 is YYNGEE. This CDR3 is built from 16 residues. V trimming: 3 bases; J trimming: 7 bases; junction bases outside the gene matches: 10. Original data processing: Counts of nucleated cells, estimated from reference gene primer amplification, were obtained. Using immunoSEQ multiplex PCR, the repertoire was profiled, and TCRdb retains in-frame clones only, with some absent. The V and J calls and clone size come from that table; D and trimming were worked out from the DNA. Seen here are 60,000 to 75,000 clones, 79% observed once, and the top ten hold about 30%.

V and J are TRBV9 and TRBJ2-1, with TRBD2 matching 10 bases. This sequence originates from a man in his sixties with active or convalescent COVID-19. The specimen was peripheral blood. CDR3 bases: TGTGCCAGCAGCGGGGTCGAGCGGGGGGGCCAGAATGAGCAGTTCTTC. Protein sequence: CASSGVERGGQNEQFF.